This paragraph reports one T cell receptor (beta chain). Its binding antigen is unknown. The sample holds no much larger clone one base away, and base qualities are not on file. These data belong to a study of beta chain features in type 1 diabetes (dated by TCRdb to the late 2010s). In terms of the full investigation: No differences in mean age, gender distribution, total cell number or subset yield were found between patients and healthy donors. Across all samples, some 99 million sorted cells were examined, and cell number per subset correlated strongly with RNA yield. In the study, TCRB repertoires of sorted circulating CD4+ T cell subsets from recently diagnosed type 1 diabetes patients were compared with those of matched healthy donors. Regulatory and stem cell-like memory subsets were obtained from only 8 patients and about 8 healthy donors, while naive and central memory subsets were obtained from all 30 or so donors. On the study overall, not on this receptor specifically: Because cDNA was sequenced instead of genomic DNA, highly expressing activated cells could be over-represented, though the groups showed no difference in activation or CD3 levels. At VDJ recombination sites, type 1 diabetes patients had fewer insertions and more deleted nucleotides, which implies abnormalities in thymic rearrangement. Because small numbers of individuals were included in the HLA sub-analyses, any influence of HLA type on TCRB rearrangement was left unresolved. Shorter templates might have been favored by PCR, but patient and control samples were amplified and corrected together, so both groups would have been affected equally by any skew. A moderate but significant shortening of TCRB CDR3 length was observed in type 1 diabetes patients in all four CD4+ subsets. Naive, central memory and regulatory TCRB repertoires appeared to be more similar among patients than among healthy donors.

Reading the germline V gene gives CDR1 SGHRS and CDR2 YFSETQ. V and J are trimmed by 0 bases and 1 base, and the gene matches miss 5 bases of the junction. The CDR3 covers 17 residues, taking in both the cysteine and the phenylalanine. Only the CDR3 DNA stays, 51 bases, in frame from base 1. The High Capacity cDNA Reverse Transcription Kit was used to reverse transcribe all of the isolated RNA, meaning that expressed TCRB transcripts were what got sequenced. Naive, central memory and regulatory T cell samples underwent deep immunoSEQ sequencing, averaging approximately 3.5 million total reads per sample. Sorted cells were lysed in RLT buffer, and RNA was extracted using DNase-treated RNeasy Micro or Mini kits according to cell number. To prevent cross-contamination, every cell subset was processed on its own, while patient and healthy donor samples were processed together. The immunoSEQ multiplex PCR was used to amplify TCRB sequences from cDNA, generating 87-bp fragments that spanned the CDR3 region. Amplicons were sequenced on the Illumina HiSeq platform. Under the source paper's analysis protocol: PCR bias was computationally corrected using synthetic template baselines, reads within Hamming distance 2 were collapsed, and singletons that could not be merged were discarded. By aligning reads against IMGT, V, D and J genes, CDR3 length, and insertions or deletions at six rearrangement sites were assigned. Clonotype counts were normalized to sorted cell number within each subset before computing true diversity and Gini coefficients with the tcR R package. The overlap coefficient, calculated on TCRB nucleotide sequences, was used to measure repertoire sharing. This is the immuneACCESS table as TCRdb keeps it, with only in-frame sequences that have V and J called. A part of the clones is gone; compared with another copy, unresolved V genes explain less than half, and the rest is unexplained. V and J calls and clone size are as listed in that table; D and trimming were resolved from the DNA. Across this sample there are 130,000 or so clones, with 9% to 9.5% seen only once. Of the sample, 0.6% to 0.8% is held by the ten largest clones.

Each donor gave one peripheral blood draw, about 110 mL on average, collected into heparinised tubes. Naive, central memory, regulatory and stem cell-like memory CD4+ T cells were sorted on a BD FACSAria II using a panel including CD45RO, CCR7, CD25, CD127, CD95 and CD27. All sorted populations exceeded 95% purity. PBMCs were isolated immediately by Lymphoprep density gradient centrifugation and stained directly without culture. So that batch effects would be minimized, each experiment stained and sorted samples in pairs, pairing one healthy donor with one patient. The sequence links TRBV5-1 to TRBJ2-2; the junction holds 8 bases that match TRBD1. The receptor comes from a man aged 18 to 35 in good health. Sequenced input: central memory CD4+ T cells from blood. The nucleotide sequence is TGCGCCAGCAGCTTGGGGCAGGGGGCCCGGAACACCGGGGAGCTGTTTTTT. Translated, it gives CASSLGQGARNTGELFF.